One sample yielded the 18 T cell receptor beta chains listed below, sequenced in a study of T cell changes during pregnancy in multiple sclerosis. Profiling relied on immunoSEQ multiplex PCR, and the TCRdb table lists in-frame clones only, not all of them. The sample gives over 70,000 clones, roughly 91% of which show up once; 3.5% to 4.5% is in the top ten. Specimen: peripheral blood, collected in the first trimester of pregnancy. Receptors originate from a female donor with multiple sclerosis, enrolled in a pregnancy study.

The J gene is TRBJ2-3, the V gene TRBV7-4; 9 nucleotides agree with TRBD1. The J segment lost 2 bases and the V segment lost 8 bases, leaving 14 bases of the junction unmatched. Germline V gives CDR1 SGHVT, CDR2 SQSDAQ. CDR3 length: 17 residues. This CDR3 is CASCGTGPTKHTDTQYF. In DNA, the CDR3 is TGTGCCAGCTGTGGGACAGGGCCTACCAAACACACAGATACGCAGTATTTT.

V is TRBV6-1 and J is TRBJ1-5; D might be TRBD1 (5 bases). CDR1 is MNHNS, CDR2 SASEGT, per germline. V shed 10 bases and J shed 0 bases, with 16 bases lying between them. The CDR3 totals 15 residues. CDR3 DNA: TGTGCCACCCAGACGACAGTGTATAGCAATCAGCCCCAGCATTTT. It translates to CATQTTVYSNQPQHF.

This clone has only one observation. CDR3 DNA sequence: TGCGCCAGCAGGGGACTAGCAAACACCGGGGAGCTGTTTTTT. Residues: CASRGLANTGELFF. The chain links TRBV10-2 to TRBJ2-2; 9 bases map to TRBD2. Germline V gene sequence: CDR1 WSHSY, CDR2 SAAADI. V lost 6 bases to trimming and J lost 2 bases; unmatched junction nucleotides: 1. The CDR3 covers 14 residues.

The chain joins TRBV6-1 to TRBJ2-4; 7 nucleotides match TRBD1. Trimming took 11 bases from V and 2 from J; bases not matched to a gene: 6. CDR1 and CDR2 from the germline V gene are MNHNS and SASEGT. The CDR3 runs to 13 residues. The CDR3 loop is CASGTDTKNIQYF. The DNA for the CDR3 is TGTGCCTCAGGGACAGACACCAAAAACATTCAGTACTTC.

The chain carries TRBV19 and TRBJ2-3; 8 positions agree with TRBD2. The CDR3 contains 16 residues. After removal of 4 bases from V and 2 bases from J, the junction contained 8 bases not matched to a gene. In germline, CDR1 is LNHDA, CDR2 SQIVND (reference sequence). Here the CDR3 DNA reads TGTGCCAGTAGTACCCATAGCGGGGCTTTCACAGATACGCAGTATTTT. Translating gives CASSTHSGAFTDTQYF.

The chain uses TRBV19 and TRBJ1-2; TRBD1 aligns across 7 bases. The junction had 7 bases not matched to a gene; V was cut back by 6 bases and J by 6 bases. Germline CDR1 reads LNHDA; CDR2 reads SQIVND (reference sequence). The CDR3 is made up of 13 amino acids. The CDR3 loop reads CASRTGEGDGYTF. Here the CDR3 DNA reads TGTGCCAGTAGAACAGGGGAAGGTGATGGCTACACCTTC. Together with reference TRBV19 and TRBJ1-2, the CDR3 gives the full variable domain: DGGITQSPKYLFRKEGQNVTLSCEQNLNHDAMYWYRQDPGQGLRLIYYSQIVNDFQKGDIAEGYSVSREKKESFPLTVTSAQKNPTAFYLCASRTGEGDGYTFGSGTRLTVV.

The chain uses TRBV19 and TRBJ2-1, with 8 bases lining up with TRBD2. The ends lost 3 bases at V and 6 bases at J; junction bases unmatched: 7. The length of the CDR3 is 15 residues. Germline V lookup: CDR1 LNHDA, CDR2 SQIVND (reference sequence). CDR3: CASSIVGGAINEQFF. The CDR3 DNA reads as TGTGCCAGTAGTATCGTCGGGGGGGCTATCAATGAGCAGTTCTTC.

J is TRBJ1-3 and V is TRBV2; 7 bases are shared with TRBD1. The CDR3 has 18 residues. Germline V gene sequence: CDR1 SNHLY, CDR2 FYNNEI. Losses at the gene ends were 2 bases for V and 4 bases for J; bases not matched to a gene: 14. CDR3: CASSESRDSILRGNTIYF. DNA for the CDR3: TGTGCCAGCAGTGAATCGAGGGACAGTATCCTACGGGGAAACACCATATATTTT. Full variable domain (missing parts from reference TRBV2 and TRBJ1-3): EPEVTQTPSHQVTQMGQEVILRCVPISNHLYFYWYRQILGQKVEFLVSFYNNEISEKSEIFDDQFSVERPDGSNFTLKIRSTKLEDSAMYFCASSESRDSILRGNTIYFGEGSWLTVV.

The rearrangement uses TRBV19 and TRBJ1-2; D unclear. Germline CDR1 is LNHDA and CDR2 is SQIVND (reference sequence). V lost 6 bases and J 3 bases, leaving 17 bases between the germline ends. The CDR3 totals 15 residues. In nucleotides, the CDR3 is TGTGCCAGTAGCCCACTAGGTCCTGCAGACTATGGCTACACCTTC. This gives the protein CASSPLGPADYGYTF.

The CDR3 is CASRRTGGASEKLFF. The DNA for the CDR3 is TGTGCCAGCAGGAGAACAGGGGGGGCTTCTGAAAAACTGTTTTTT. The chain employs TRBV6-5 and TRBJ1-4; TRBD1 aligns across 8 bases. Germline CDR1 is MNHEY and CDR2 is SVGAGI. This CDR3 region has 15 residues. Trimming cost V 6 bases and J 7 bases; bases outside gene matches: 10.

J is TRBJ1-1 and V is TRBV2, with TRBD1 matching over 8 bases. Germline V gene sequence: CDR1 SNHLY, CDR2 FYNNEI. Unmatched junction bases numbered 6, after V lost 6 bases and J lost 3 bases. The CDR3 is made up of 14 amino acids. As DNA, the CDR3 is TGTGCCAGCAGGGACAGGGAGGTTTACACTGAAGCTTTCTTT. It is translated as CASRDREVYTEAFF.

The rearrangement links TRBV11-2 to TRBJ2-5; D remains ambiguous. CDR1 is SGHAT and CDR2 is FQNNGV in the germline V gene. Trimming took off 3 bases at V and 7 bases at J, with 12 bases between the two ends. This CDR3 has 13 residues. CDR3 in DNA: TGTGCCAGCAGCTTTGAAACTCTCGGGACCCAGTACTTC. Translated, it gives CASSFETLGTQYF.

V gene TRBV18 combines with J gene TRBJ2-3; 10 bases are a match to TRBD2. CDR3 length: 16 amino acids. Germline trimming cut 2 bases from V and 0 bases from J; bases unmatched to any gene: 2. The germline V gene has CDR1 KGHSH and CDR2 LQKENI. CDR3 protein: CASSPGGLASTDTQYF. CDR3 DNA: TGTGCCAGCTCACCAGGGGGACTAGCGAGCACAGATACGCAGTATTTT. Full variable domain (rest looked up from reference TRBV18 and TRBJ2-3): NAGVMQNPRHLVRRRGQEARLRCSPMKGHSHVYWYRQLPEEGLKFMVYLQKENIIDESGMPKERFSAEFPKEGPSILRIQQVVRGDSAAYFCASSPGGLASTDTQYFGPGTRLTVL.

The chain employs TRBV18 and TRBJ2-7, with TRBD2 identical over 9 bases. CDR1 and CDR2 (germline): KGHSH, LQKENI. Germline trimming cut 0 bases from V and 6 bases from J; bases unmatched to any gene: 6. The CDR3 runs to 15 residues. The DNA of the CDR3 is TGTGCCAGCTCACCACCGAGCGGGGGGTCGCTCGAGCAGTACTTC. Translated: CASSPPSGGSLEQYF. The full variable domain, completed using reference TRBV18 and TRBJ2-7, is NAGVMQNPRHLVRRRGQEARLRCSPMKGHSHVYWYRQLPEEGLKFMVYLQKENIIDESGMPKERFSAEFPKEGPSILRIQQVVRGDSAAYFCASSPPSGGSLEQYFGPGTRLTVT.

A remark on this clone: A junction boundary mismatches the germline segment, possibly from a read error. The chain joins TRBV6-6 to TRBJ2-1; perhaps TRBD1 as D (5 bases). Per the germline V gene, CDR1 is MNHNY and CDR2 is SVGAGI (reference sequence). The CDR3 extends over 14 amino acids. The CDR3 reads CASRYSTVYNEQFF. CDR3 coding DNA: TGTGCCAGCAGATACTCGACAGTCTACAATGAGCAGTTCTTC.

V and J are TRBV5-6 and TRBJ2-5, with 12 bases matching TRBD2. Per germline, CDR1 SGHDT and CDR2 YYEEEE. J gave up 2 bases and V 4 bases, and 6 bases lay outside the gene matches. The CDR3 loop spans 16 amino acids. This chain's CDR3 is CASSPLAGGEQETQYF. The CDR3 nucleotides are TGTGCCAGCAGCCCACTAGCGGGGGGCGAACAAGAGACCCAGTACTTC.

The chain uses TRBV7-3 and TRBJ1-1, with a tentative D call TRBD1 (6 bases). The CDR3 has 14 residues. The germline CDR1 and CDR2 sequences are SGHTA and FQGTGA. V shed 7 bases and J shed 2 bases, with 14 bases lying between them. CDR3 loop: CASTPDGTNTEAFF. The CDR3, as DNA: TGTGCCAGCACCCCGGACGGGACAAACACTGAAGCTTTCTTT. Together with reference TRBV7-3 and TRBJ1-1, the CDR3 gives the full variable domain: GAGVSQTPSNKVTEKGKYVELRCDPISGHTALYWYRQSLGQGPEFLIYFQGTGAADDSGLPNDRFFAVRPEGSVSTLKIQRTERGDSAVYLCASTPDGTNTEAFFGQGTRLTVV.

The J gene is TRBJ2-1, the V gene TRBV10-3; 11 bases fit TRBD2. Germline V lookup: CDR1 ENHRY, CDR2 SYGVKD. V lost 4 bases, J lost 10 bases, and 3 bases stayed unmatched. There are 13 residues in the CDR3. The CDR3 DNA is TGTGCCATCAGTGTGCCTAGCGGGGGGGAGCAGTTCTTC. Its translation: CAISVPSGGEQFF.